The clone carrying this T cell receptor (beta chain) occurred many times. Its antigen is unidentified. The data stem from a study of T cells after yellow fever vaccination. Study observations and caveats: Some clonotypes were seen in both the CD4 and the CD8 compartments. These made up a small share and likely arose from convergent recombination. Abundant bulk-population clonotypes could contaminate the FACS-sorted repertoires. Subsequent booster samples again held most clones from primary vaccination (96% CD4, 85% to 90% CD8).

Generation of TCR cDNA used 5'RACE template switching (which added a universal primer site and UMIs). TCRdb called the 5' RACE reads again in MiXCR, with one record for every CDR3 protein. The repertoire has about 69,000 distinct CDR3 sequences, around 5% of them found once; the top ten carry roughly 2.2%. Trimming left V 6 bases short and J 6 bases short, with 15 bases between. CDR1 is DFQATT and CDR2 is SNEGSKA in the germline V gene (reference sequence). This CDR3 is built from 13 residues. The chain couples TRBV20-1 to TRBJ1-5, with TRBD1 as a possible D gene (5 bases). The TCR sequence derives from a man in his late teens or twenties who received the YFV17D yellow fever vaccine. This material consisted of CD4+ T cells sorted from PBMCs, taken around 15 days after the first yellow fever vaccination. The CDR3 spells CSARTGEGQPQHF. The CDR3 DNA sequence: TGCAGTGCGCGCACGGGGGAGGGTCAGCCCCAGCATTTT.